The 27 T cell receptor beta chains below were found in one sample sequenced in a study of blood T cell repertoires in COVID-19. Profiled with immunoSEQ multiplex PCR; TCRdb holds only in-frame clones, not every one. The sample consists of around 60,000 clones, around 84% of them appearing once. Sequenced: peripheral blood. The source of these receptors is a woman aged 55-70 years with acute or convalescent COVID-19.

As concerns this clone: In the same sample, other DNA sequences code for this CDR3. The chain joins TRBV5-1 to TRBJ1-1; possible D gene TRBD1, 5 bases. Germline assignment: CDR1 SGHRS and CDR2 YFSETQ. Trimming removed 0 bases at V and 4 bases at J, with 10 bases between. The CDR3 covers 14 residues. The CDR3 here is CASSLDGGGTEAFF. DNA for the CDR3: TGCGCCAGCAGCTTGGATGGGGGAGGCACTGAAGCTTTCTTT. The full variable domain, its missing parts supplied by reference TRBV5-1 and TRBJ1-1, is KAGVTQTPRYLIKTRGQQVTLSCSPISGHRSVSWYQQTPGQGLQFLFEYFSETQRNKGNFPGRFSGRQFSNSRSEMNVSTLELGDSALYLCASSLDGGGTEAFFGQGTRLTVV.

The rearrangement links TRBV6-6 to TRBJ2-3; D possibly corresponds to TRBD2 (6 bases). The V gene's germline CDR1 is MNHNY and CDR2 SVGAGI (reference sequence). CDR3 size: 13 residues. Trimming left V 7 bases short and J 0 bases short, with 8 bases between. CDR3 loop: CASNRGSTDTQYF. DNA of the CDR3: TGTGCCAGCAACCGGGGGAGCACAGATACGCAGTATTTT.

Details on this clone: The conserved phenylalanine or tryptophan normally closing the CDR3 is absent here, so this likely arose from a read error. The limits of the CDR3 on the DNA are not certain, so only TCRdb's listed CDR3 is given. This chain connects TRBV6-1 to TRBJ1-1; TRBD1, the table's D call, lacks a check against the DNA. The CDR3 has 12 residues if both end residues are counted. Germline V CDR1 and CDR2: MNHNS, SASEGT. The CDR3 reads CASSEAGTGASI.

The chain recombines TRBV6-6 with TRBJ2-1; 8 nucleotides align to TRBD1. With V trimmed by 4 bases and J by 9 bases, 2 bases remained unmatched. From germline, CDR1 is MNHNY and CDR2 SVGAGI (reference sequence). CDR3 size: 12 residues. CDR3 DNA: TGTGCCAGCAGTTCCGACAGGGGTGAGCAGTTCTTC. It encodes CASSSDRGEQFF.

In regard to this clone: Other nucleotide sequences from this sample produce the same CDR3. This chain links TRBV30 with TRBJ1-1; D uncertain. This CDR3 spans 11 amino acids. Per the germline V gene, CDR1 is GTSNPN and CDR2 is SVGIG (reference sequence). V gave up 2 bases and J gave up 5 bases, with 6 bases separating them. The CDR3 region has the DNA TGTGCCTGGAGTAGAGGGACTGAAGCTTTCTTT. Protein sequence: CAWSRGTEAFF.

The rearrangement joins TRBV20-1 to TRBJ1-2; TRBD1 is a possible D gene (6 bases). Germline V gives CDR1 DFQATT, CDR2 SNEGSKA (reference sequence). The CDR3 is made up of 11 amino acids. V was cut by 8 bases and J by 7 bases, with 14 bases left in between. CDR3 DNA: TGCAGTACCACAGGGTCTGGTGGCTACACCTTC. Protein sequence: CSTTGSGGYTF.

The CDR3 bases are TGTGCCAGCAGTTACTCGAGTGCTGAGAACACTGAAGCTTTCTTT. It translates to CASSYSSAENTEAFF. The rearrangement joins TRBV6-5 to TRBJ1-1; D remains unclear. Germline values: CDR1 MNHEY, CDR2 SVGAGI. There are 15 residues in the CDR3. V was clipped by 0 bases and J by 1 base, with 9 bases between them.

The rearrangement links TRBV12-3 or TRBV12-4 to TRBJ2-1, with TRBD2 matching over 7 bases. The CDR3 has 13 amino acids. V was pared by 5 bases and J by 7 bases, with 5 bases of the junction left unmatched. The CDR3 DNA reads as TGTGCCAGCAGTATCTGGGAGGGGAATGAGCAGTTCTTC. Protein sequence: CASSIWEGNEQFF.

This rearrangement joins TRBV9 to TRBJ1-6; D is unresolved. CDR3 length: 15 residues. Germline V gene lookup returns CDR1 SGDLS and CDR2 YYNGEE. With 0 bases removed from V and 0 bases from J, the gap between germline ends came to 4 bases. CDR3 sequence reads: CASSVDSSYNSPLHF. In nucleotides, the CDR3 is TGTGCCAGCAGCGTAGACAGCTCCTATAATTCACCCCTCCACTTT.

This clone was counted only a few times. This chain connects TRBV2 to TRBJ2-3, with a possible D match to TRBD2 (5 bases). This CDR3 contains 13 residues. Germline V gene sequence: CDR1 SNHLY, CDR2 FYNNEI. V lost 6 bases and J 3 bases, leaving 10 bases between the germline ends. CDR3 nucleotides: TGTGCCAGCAGAGAGAGGGTAACAGATACGCAGTATTTT. Protein product: CASRERVTDTQYF.

The rearrangement joins TRBV27 to TRBJ1-1, with TRBD1 identical over 9 bases. This CDR3 region has 17 residues. Germline V gene lookup returns CDR1 MNHEY and CDR2 SMNVEV (reference sequence). Losses at the gene ends were 8 bases for V and 1 base for J; bases not matched to a gene: 14. This chain's CDR3 is CASSPGQGKLGNTEAFF. Here the CDR3 DNA reads TGTGCCAGCTCCCCGGGACAGGGAAAGCTTGGGAACACTGAAGCTTTCTTT.

V and J are TRBV5-1 and TRBJ2-4; 10 bases align to TRBD2. Trimming cost V 1 base and J 5 bases; bases outside gene matches: 9. CDR3 length: 17 residues. CDR1 SGHRS and CDR2 YFSETQ come from the germline V gene. CDR3 sequence: CASSLSGGARFQNIQYF. The CDR3 nucleotides read TGCGCCAGCAGCTTGAGCGGGGGGGCCAGGTTTCAAAACATTCAGTACTTC.

The V call is TRBV6-1, the J call TRBJ2-4; 15 bases line up with TRBD2. The CDR3 sequence is 18 residues long. Germline V lookup: CDR1 MNHNS, CDR2 SASEGT. J gave up 0 bases and V 4 bases, and 4 bases lay outside the gene matches. In nucleotides, the CDR3 is TGTGCCAGCAGTGCCGGACTAGCGGGGGGGGTAGCCAAAAACATTCAGTACTTC. Amino acids: CASSAGLAGGVAKNIQYF.

This clone was picked up one time. The chain combines TRBV6-5 with TRBJ1-6; D is undetermined. Germline CDR1 and CDR2: MNHEY and SVGAGI. The CDR3 spans 15 residues. Trimming took off 6 bases at V and 5 bases at J, with 14 bases between the two ends. CDR3 DNA sequence: TGTGCCAGCAGGGGGTGGAAGAGGGATAATTCACCCCTCCACTTT. It encodes CASRGWKRDNSPLHF.

This CDR3 is CASSLPAGLDNEQFF. The CDR3 coding sequence is TGTGCCAGCAGCTTACCGGCAGGGTTGGACAATGAGCAGTTCTTC. The chain has TRBV7-9 and TRBJ2-1; TRBD1 is a possible D gene (5 bases). The CDR3 has 15 residues. Germline V lookup: CDR1 SEHNR, CDR2 FQNEAQ (reference sequence). V lost 2 bases, J lost 5 bases, and 13 bases lay in between.

The chain combines TRBV11-2 with TRBJ1-2; a possible D gene is TRBD1 (5 bases). Trimming pared 6 bases from V and 2 bases from J, leaving 22 bases between. The germline CDR1 and CDR2 sequences are SGHAT and FQNNGV. CDR3 length equals 17 residues. The CDR3 region is CASRGVIPAQRNYGYTF. Written as DNA, the CDR3 is TGTGCCAGCAGAGGGGTTATCCCAGCCCAGCGCAACTATGGCTACACCTTC.

The rearrangement uses TRBV19 and TRBJ1-2; perhaps TRBD1 as D (6 bases). The CDR3 length is 11 residues. CDR1 is LNHDA, CDR2 SQIVND, per germline (reference sequence). The V and J ends lost 10 bases and 4 bases respectively, with 10 bases between them. The CDR3 DNA is TGTGCCATACTCAGGGGCTATGGCTACACCTTC. This gives the protein CAILRGYGYTF.

CDR3 amino acids: CAISRGFQETQYF. CDR3 sequence (DNA): TGTGCCATCTCACGGGGGTTTCAAGAGACCCAGTACTTC. V usage is TRBV19 and J usage is TRBJ2-5, with D possibly matching TRBD2 (6 bases). CDR1 is LNHDA, CDR2 SQIVND, per germline (reference sequence). This CDR3 spans 13 amino acids. V was cut by 10 bases and J by 2 bases, with 14 bases left in between.

V gene TRBV6-7 combines with J gene TRBJ1-5; no firm D call. TRBV6-7 is an ORF; its function is uncertain. The ends were cut back, 7 bases at V and 1 base at J, with 14 bases in the middle. The CDR3 sequence is 15 residues long. Here the CDR3 reads CASIKTGRSNQPQHF. CDR3 bases: TGTGCCAGCATCAAAACGGGTCGAAGCAATCAGCCCCAGCATTTT.

CDR3 DNA: TGTGCCAGCAGCCAGACCCCCGGGACTAGCGGGGGGCGCCCAGATACGCAGTATTTT. Its protein is CASSQTPGTSGGRPDTQYF. This chain joins TRBV4-2 and TRBJ2-3, with 15 positions matching TRBD2. Per germline, CDR1 LGHNA and CDR2 YNFKEQ. Trimming at V came to 3 bases and at J to 4 bases, leaving 11 bases not matched to a gene. There are 19 residues in the CDR3.

CDR3 residues: CASSQTTLTSRERYYEQYF. The CDR3 DNA follows: TGTGCCAGCAGCCAAACCACCTTGACTAGCAGGGAAAGGTATTACGAGCAGTACTTC. The chain carries TRBV3-1 (or the pseudogene TRBV3-2) and TRBJ2-7; 7 nucleotides match TRBD2. The CDR3 is 19 amino acids. Germline V gene data show CDR1 as LGHDT and CDR2 as YNNKEL (reference sequence). V gave up 2 bases and J gave up 4 bases; unmatched junction bases: 20.

The chain joins TRBV2 to TRBJ1-2, with D possibly being TRBD1 (5 bases). Trimming pared 4 bases from V and 4 bases from J, leaving 16 bases between. This CDR3 contains 15 residues. Germline assignment: CDR1 SNHLY and CDR2 FYNNEI. CDR3 sequence (DNA): TGTGCCAGCAGTGTTAATAAAGGGCAGGGCTATGGCTACACCTTC. Its protein is CASSVNKGQGYGYTF.

This chain uses TRBV6-6 with TRBJ2-3, with 12 bases identical to TRBD2. The V segment lost 4 bases and the J segment 5 bases; nucleotides outside the gene matches: 1. From germline, CDR1 is MNHNY and CDR2 SVGAGI (reference sequence). The CDR3 runs 14 residues. CDR3 coding DNA: TGTGCCAGCAGTTTACTAGCGGGGGGAGATACGCAGTATTTT. Protein: CASSLLAGGDTQYF.

This clone was observed a single time. V gene TRBV6-6 combines with J gene TRBJ2-3, with D possibly matching TRBD1 (5 bases). Trimming pared 6 bases from V and 0 bases from J, leaving 7 bases between. The CDR3 sequence is 13 residues long. Germline-derived CDR1 and CDR2 are MNHNY and SVGAGI (reference sequence). Written as DNA, the CDR3 is TGTGCCAGCAGGGGGCCTAGCACAGATACGCAGTATTTT. Protein product: CASRGPSTDTQYF.

The chain is built from TRBV7-9 and TRBJ1-2, with 7 bases that match TRBD1. The CDR3 spans 14 residues. V lost 0 bases, J lost 5 bases, and 3 bases stayed unmatched. Germline values: CDR1 SEHNR, CDR2 FQNEAQ (reference sequence). The CDR3 sequence: CASSLAGQLYGYTF. The CDR3, as DNA: TGTGCCAGCAGCTTAGCGGGACAGTTATATGGCTACACCTTC.

V is TRBV29-1 and J is TRBJ1-2; TRBD1 matches 9 bases. V lost 3 bases to trimming and J lost 3 bases; unmatched junction nucleotides: 11. Looked up from germline, CDR1 is SQVTM and CDR2 is ANQGSEA. This CDR3 spans 16 amino acids. The CDR3 protein is CSVDREGGQGYYGYTF. CDR3 in DNA: TGCAGCGTTGATCGGGAGGGGGGACAGGGATACTATGGCTACACCTTC.

This clone was found once. The chain joins TRBV6-1 to TRBJ1-5; D is possibly TRBD1 (5 bases). There are 18 residues in the CDR3. V was clipped by 3 bases and J by 0 bases, with 18 bases between them. Germline values: CDR1 MNHNS, CDR2 SASEGT. The CDR3 bases are TGTGCCAGCAGTGATACAGGTTGGACACTTTATAGCAATCAGCCCCAGCATTTT. Amino acids: CASSDTGWTLYSNQPQHF.